The 6 T cell receptor beta chains below all came from one sample that was sequenced in a study of shared clonotypes between healthy human individuals (dated by TCRdb to 2018 to 2020). The library came from the immunoSEQ multiplex PCR assay. Entries here come from immuneACCESS through TCRdb and include only in-frame sequences with V and J called. Some clones fail to appear in such tables; in the studies checked, an unresolved V gene covers under half of the shortfall, and the cause of the remainder is unknown. A total of roughly 2,300,000 clones appear in this sample, roughly 90% of them only once. 0.3% to 0.4% of the sample belongs to the ten largest clones. The specimen sequenced was naive CD4+ T cells from PBMCs. Read against the paper, the sample's cell subset or site label means: CD45RA+ positively selected. The receptor set was obtained from a man between 18 and 29 years old in good health. Some clones in this sample may be carry-over from other donors' samples.

A single count supports this clone. This chain uses TRBV27 with TRBJ2-1; 8 nucleotides match TRBD2. V shed 0 bases and J 5 bases; nucleotides not matched to a gene: 12. Germline V gene sequence: CDR1 MNHEY, CDR2 SMNVEV (reference sequence). CDR3 length: 18 amino acids. The CDR3 spells CASSLSLAGLFRNNEQFF. DNA for the CDR3: TGTGCCAGCAGTTTATCGCTAGCGGGTCTATTCAGGAACAATGAGCAGTTCTTC.

The chain has TRBV4-2 and TRBJ2-7, with TRBD1 as a possible D gene (5 bases). V gave up 0 bases and J gave up 6 bases, with 6 bases separating them. Germline V gene sequence: CDR1 LGHNA, CDR2 YNFKEQ. The CDR3 is 12 amino acids. CDR3: CASSQEGLEQYF. The CDR3 DNA reads TGTGCCAGCAGCCAAGAGGGGCTCGAGCAGTACTTC.

The CDR3 coding sequence is TGTGCCAGCAGCCAAGGGTTGGAGAGAATATTGAACACTGAAGCTTTCTTT. This sequence encodes CASSQGLERILNTEAFF. The rearrangement joins TRBV14 to TRBJ1-1, with unresolved D. This CDR3 spans 17 amino acids. The germline V gene has CDR1 SGHDN and CDR2 FVKESK. Trimming shortened V by 1 base and J by 0 bases, and 15 bases separated the two germline ends.

The chain combines TRBV4-3 with TRBJ2-6; 12 positions match TRBD1. CDR1 is LGHNA and CDR2 is YSLEER in the germline V gene. The V segment lost 6 bases and the J segment 2 bases; nucleotides outside the gene matches: 2. CDR3 length equals 16 residues. This CDR3 reads CASRGDRGPGANVLTF. In DNA, the CDR3 is TGCGCCAGCAGGGGGGACAGGGGGCCTGGGGCCAACGTCCTGACTTTC.

In DNA, the CDR3 is TGTGCCAGCAGCTTAAATCCTACCTCCTACGAGCAGTACTTC. Translated: CASSLNPTSYEQYF. The V and J genes are TRBV7-3 and TRBJ2-7; D gene unclear. Germline V gene sequence: CDR1 SGHTA, CDR2 FQGTGA. The CDR3 sequence is 14 residues long. Trimming removed 1 base at V and 0 bases at J, with 7 bases between. The full variable domain, in which reference TRBV7-3 and TRBJ2-7 provide the parts outside the CDR3, is GAGVSQTPSNKVTEKGKYVELRCDPISGHTALYWYRQSLGQGPEFLIYFQGTGAADDSGLPNDRFFAVRPEGSVSTLKIQRTERGDSAVYLCASSLNPTSYEQYFGPGTRLTVT.

The V call is TRBV27, the J call TRBJ2-1; 12 nucleotides align to TRBD2. The CDR3 sequence is 15 residues long. Trimming took 3 bases from V and 9 from J; bases not matched to a gene: 6. Germline loops: CDR1 MNHEY, CDR2 SMNVEV (reference sequence). CDR3 residues: CASSLASGRAGEQFF. As DNA, the CDR3 is TGTGCCAGCAGTTTGGCTAGCGGGAGGGCCGGTGAGCAGTTCTTC.